These 4 T cell receptor beta chains were all obtained from the same sample, sequenced in a study of HIV-infected patients and healthy controls. TCRdb ran MiXCR on the 5' RACE reads and lists one entry per CDR3 protein. The sample includes under 70,000 distinct CDR3 sequences, around 21% seen only once; the top ten take 1.4%. Source material: CD4+ T cells from blood. The receptors were gathered from a human donor in good health.

In this sample, this clonotype turned up a few times. The gene calls are TRBV7-2 and TRBJ2-5; 8 bases map to TRBD2. The junction had 2 bases not matched to a gene; V was cut back by 1 base and J by 4 bases. The CDR3 contains 14 residues. From germline, CDR1 is SGHTA and CDR2 FQGNSA. This CDR3 is CASSLGSGGETQYF. As DNA, the CDR3 is TGTGCCAGCAGCTTAGGCAGCGGGGGAGAGACCCAGTACTTC.

This clonotype showed up just a few times. The V call is TRBV29-1, the J call TRBJ1-1, with TRBD1 matching 7 bases. The CDR3 contains 14 residues. From germline, CDR1 is SQVTM and CDR2 ANQGSEA. The junction had 7 bases not matched to a gene; V was cut back by 5 bases and J by 1 base. CDR3 loop: CSVRPGQKNTEAFF. The CDR3 DNA reads TGCAGCGTTCGGCCGGGACAGAAGAACACTGAAGCTTTCTTT.

The genes are TRBV18 and TRBJ2-3; 8 positions agree with TRBD2. Trimming at V came to 3 bases and at J to 1 base, leaving 6 bases not matched to a gene. Germline CDR1 and CDR2: KGHSH and LQKENI. This CDR3 contains 16 residues. The CDR3 DNA reads TGTGCCAGCTCACCCAGACTAGCGCTCGGCACAGATACGCAGTATTTT. Amino acid sequence: CASSPRLALGTDTQYF.

The V and J genes are TRBV6-2 or TRBV6-3 and TRBJ2-7; 8 nucleotides align to TRBD1. CDR1 and CDR2 from the germline V gene are MNHEY and SVGEGT. The CDR3 has 13 residues. V gave up 11 bases and J gave up 2 bases; unmatched junction bases: 8. The CDR3 coding sequence is TGTGCCTGCCGGGACAGGACCCCCTACGAGCAGTACTTC. Translation: CACRDRTPYEQYF.